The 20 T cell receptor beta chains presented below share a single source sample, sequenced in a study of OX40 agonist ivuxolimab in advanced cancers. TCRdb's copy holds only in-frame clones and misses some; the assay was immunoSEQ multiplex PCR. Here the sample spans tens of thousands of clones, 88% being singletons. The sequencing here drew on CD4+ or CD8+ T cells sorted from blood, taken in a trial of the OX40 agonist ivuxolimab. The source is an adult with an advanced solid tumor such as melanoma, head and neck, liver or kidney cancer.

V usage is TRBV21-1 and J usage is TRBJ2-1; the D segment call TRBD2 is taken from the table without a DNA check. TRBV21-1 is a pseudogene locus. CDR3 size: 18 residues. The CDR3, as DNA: TGTGCCAGCAGCAAAGAGCCTAGCGGGGGGCAACGACCCGCTGAGCAGTTCTTC. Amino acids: CASSKEPSGGQRPAEQFF.

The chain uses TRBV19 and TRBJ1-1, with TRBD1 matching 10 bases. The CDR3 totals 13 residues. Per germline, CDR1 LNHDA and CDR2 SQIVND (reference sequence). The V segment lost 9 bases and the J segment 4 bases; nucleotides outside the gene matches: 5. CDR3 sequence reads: CASRTGGATEAFF. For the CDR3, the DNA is TGTGCCAGCCGGACAGGGGGGGCCACTGAAGCTTTCTTT.

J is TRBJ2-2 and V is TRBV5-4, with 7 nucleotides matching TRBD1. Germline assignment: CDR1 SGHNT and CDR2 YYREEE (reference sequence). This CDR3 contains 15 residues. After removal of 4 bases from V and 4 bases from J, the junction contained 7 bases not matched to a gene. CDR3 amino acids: CASSRGPHRTGELFF. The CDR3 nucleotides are TGTGCCAGCAGCAGGGGGCCTCATCGCACCGGGGAGCTGTTTTTT.

CDR3 coding DNA: TGTGCCAGCAGCCTTTATACAGATACGCAGTATTTT. Residues: CASSLYTDTQYF. This rearrangement joins TRBV11-3 to TRBJ2-3; D gene unclear. V was cut by 5 bases and J by 3 bases, with 6 bases left in between. Germline V lookup: CDR1 SGHNT, CDR2 YENEEA. CDR3 length equals 12 residues.

DNA of the CDR3: TGTGCCAGCAGCTTAGGCAGAGAGCCCTCCTACGAGCAGTACTTC. Encoded protein: CASSLGREPSYEQYF. The J gene is TRBJ2-7, the V gene TRBV7-6, with unresolved D. The CDR3 totals 15 residues. V dropped 1 base and J dropped 0 bases, with 10 bases sitting between them. Germline loops: CDR1 SGHVS, CDR2 FNYEAQ.

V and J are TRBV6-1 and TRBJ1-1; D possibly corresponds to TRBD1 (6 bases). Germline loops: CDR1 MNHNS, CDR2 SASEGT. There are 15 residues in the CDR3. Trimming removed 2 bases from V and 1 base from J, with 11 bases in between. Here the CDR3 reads CASSELGAGNTEAFF. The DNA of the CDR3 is TGTGCCAGCAGTGAATTGGGGGCTGGGAACACTGAAGCTTTCTTT.

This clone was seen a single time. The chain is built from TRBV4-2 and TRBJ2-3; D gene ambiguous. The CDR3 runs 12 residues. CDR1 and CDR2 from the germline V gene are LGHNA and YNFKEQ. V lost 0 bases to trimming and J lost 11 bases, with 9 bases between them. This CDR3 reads CASSQDLVKQYF. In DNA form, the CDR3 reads TGTGCCAGCAGCCAAGATTTGGTGAAGCAGTATTTT.

CDR3 in amino acids: CASSVGGSNSGNTIYF. The CDR3 nucleotides are TGTGCCAGCAGCGTAGGGGGTAGTAATAGTGGAAACACCATATATTTT. This rearrangement joins TRBV9 to TRBJ1-3; no clear D gene. Germline CDR1 SGDLS, CDR2 YYNGEE. V shed 0 bases and J shed 3 bases, with 13 bases lying between them. There are 16 residues in the CDR3. The whole variable domain, filled in from reference TRBV9 and TRBJ1-3, reads DSGVTQTPKHLITATGQRVTLRCSPRSGDLSVYWYQQSLDQGLQFLIQYYNGEERAKGNILERFSAQQFPDLHSELNLSSLELGDSALYFCASSVGGSNSGNTIYFGEGSWLTVV.

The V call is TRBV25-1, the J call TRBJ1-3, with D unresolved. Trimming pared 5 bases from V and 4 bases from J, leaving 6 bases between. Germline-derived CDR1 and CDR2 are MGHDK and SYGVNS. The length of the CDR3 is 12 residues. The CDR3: CASSPVGNTIYF. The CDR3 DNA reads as TGTGCCAGCAGTCCCGTCGGAAACACCATATATTTT. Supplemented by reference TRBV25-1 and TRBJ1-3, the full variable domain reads EADIYQTPRYLVIGTGKKITLECSQTMGHDKMYWYQQDPGMELHLIHYSYGVNSTEKGDLSSESTVSRIRTEHFPLTLESARPSHTSQYLCASSPVGNTIYFGEGSWLTVV.

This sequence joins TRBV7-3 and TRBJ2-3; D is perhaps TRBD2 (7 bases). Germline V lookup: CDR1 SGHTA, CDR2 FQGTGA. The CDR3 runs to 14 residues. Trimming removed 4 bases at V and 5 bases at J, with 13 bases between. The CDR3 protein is CASSSGGLQDTQYF. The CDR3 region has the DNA TGTGCCAGCAGCTCGGGGGGCCTCCAAGATACGCAGTATTTT.

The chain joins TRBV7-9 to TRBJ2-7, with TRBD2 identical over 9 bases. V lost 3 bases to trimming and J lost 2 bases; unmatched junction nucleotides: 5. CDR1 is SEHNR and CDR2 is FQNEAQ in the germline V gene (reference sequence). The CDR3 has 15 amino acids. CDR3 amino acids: CASSLGGGDTYEQYF. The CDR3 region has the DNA TGTGCCAGCAGCTTGGGCGGGGGGGATACCTACGAGCAGTACTTC.

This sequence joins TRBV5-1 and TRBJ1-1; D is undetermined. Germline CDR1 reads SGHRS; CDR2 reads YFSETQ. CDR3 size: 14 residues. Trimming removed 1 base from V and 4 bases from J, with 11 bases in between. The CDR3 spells CASSLTTPATEAFF. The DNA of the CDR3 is TGCGCCAGCAGCTTGACTACACCTGCCACTGAAGCTTTCTTT.

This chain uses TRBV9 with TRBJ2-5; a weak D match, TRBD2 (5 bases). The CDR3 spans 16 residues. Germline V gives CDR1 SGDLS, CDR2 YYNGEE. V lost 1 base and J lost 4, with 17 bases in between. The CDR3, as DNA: TGTGCCAGCAGCGTATCGGGTTTCCGGGCGGGAGAGACCCAGTACTTC. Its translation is CASSVSGFRAGETQYF.

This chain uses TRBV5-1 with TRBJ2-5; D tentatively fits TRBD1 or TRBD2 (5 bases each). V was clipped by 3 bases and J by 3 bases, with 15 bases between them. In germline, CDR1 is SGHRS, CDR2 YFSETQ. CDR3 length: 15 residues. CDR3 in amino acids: CASSSSGTGKETQYF. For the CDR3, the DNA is TGCGCCAGCAGCTCATCCGGGACGGGGAAAGAGACCCAGTACTTC.

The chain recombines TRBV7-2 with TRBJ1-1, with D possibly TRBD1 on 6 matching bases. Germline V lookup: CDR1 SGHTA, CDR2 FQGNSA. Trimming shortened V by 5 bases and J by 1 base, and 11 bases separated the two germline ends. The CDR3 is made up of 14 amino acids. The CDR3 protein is CASSVRTANTEAFF. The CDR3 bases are TGTGCCAGCAGCGTAAGGACAGCGAACACTGAAGCTTTCTTT.

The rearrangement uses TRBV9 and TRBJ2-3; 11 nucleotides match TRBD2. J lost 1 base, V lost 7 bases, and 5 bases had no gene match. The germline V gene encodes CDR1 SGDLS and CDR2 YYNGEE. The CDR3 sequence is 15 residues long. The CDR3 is CASGPLAGGTDTQYF. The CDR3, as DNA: TGTGCCAGCGGGCCACTAGCGGGGGGCACAGATACGCAGTATTTT.

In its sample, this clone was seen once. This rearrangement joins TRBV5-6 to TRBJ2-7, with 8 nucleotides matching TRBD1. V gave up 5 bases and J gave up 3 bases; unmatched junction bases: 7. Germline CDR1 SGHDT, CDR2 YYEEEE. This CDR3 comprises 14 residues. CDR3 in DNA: TGTGCCAGCAGTGATACCGGACAGGGCTACGAGCAGTACTTC. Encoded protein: CASSDTGQGYEQYF. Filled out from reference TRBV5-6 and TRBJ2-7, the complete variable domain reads DAGVTQSPTHLIKTRGQQVTLRCSPKSGHDTVSWYQQALGQGPQFIFQYYEEEERQRGNFPDRFSGHQFPNYSSELNVNALLLGDSALYLCASSDTGQGYEQYFGPGTRLTVT.

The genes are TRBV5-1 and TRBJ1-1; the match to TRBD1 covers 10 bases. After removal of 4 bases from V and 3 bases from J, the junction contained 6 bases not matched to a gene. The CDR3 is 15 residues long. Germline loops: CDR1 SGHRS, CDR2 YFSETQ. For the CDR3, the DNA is TGCGCCAGCAGCAACAGGACAGGGGGGTACACTGAAGCTTTCTTT. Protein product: CASSNRTGGYTEAFF.

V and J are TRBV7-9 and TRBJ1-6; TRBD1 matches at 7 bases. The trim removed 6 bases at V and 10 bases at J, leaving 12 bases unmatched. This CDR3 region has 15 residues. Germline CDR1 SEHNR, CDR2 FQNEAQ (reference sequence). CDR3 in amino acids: CASRVPGQMNSPLHF. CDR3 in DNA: TGTGCCAGCAGGGTTCCGGGACAGATGAACTCACCCCTCCACTTT.

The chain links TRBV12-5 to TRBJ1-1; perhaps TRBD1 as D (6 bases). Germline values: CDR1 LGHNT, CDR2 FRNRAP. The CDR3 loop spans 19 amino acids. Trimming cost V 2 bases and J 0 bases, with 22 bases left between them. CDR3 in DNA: TGTGCTAGTGGTTTGCTTCGACAGGCGTACGACCTGCTGAACACTGAAGCTTTCTTT. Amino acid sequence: CASGLLRQAYDLLNTEAFF.